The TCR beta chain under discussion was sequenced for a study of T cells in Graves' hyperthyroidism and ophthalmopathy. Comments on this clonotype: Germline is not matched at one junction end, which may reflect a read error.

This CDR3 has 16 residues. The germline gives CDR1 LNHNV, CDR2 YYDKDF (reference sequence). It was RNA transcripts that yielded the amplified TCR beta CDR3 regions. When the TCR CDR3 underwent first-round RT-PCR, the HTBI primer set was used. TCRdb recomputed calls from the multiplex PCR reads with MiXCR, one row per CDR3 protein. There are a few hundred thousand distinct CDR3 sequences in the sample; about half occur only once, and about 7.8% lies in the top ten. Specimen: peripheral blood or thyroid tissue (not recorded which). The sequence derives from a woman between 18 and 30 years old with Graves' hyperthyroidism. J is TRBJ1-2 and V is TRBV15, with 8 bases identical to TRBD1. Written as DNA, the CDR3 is TGTGCCACCAGCGGAGAACATGGACAGGGCAACTATGGCTACACCTTC. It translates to CATSGEHGQGNYGYTF.